The 12 T cell receptor beta chains presented below share a single source sample, sequenced in a study of T-cell memory formation after mild COVID-19. TCRdb independently ran MiXCR on the 5' RACE reads; one entry per CDR3 protein. The table has 150,000 to 200,000 distinct CDR3 sequences, about 14% seen once. What was sequenced was PBMCs or a T cell subset sorted from them (not recorded which). Receptor source: an adult woman who had mild COVID-19 (a few samples of this study predate the infection). Cell type and time point are not known.

The rearrangement links TRBV4-3 to TRBJ1-1; D perhaps matches TRBD1 (5 bases). This CDR3 region has 17 residues. Trimming took off 0 bases at V and 11 bases at J, with 25 bases between the two ends. Per the germline V gene, CDR1 is LGHNA and CDR2 is YSLEER. The CDR3 reads CASSQDTLGSNAWGAFF. The CDR3 nucleotides read TGCGCCAGCAGCCAAGATACGTTGGGGAGTAACGCGTGGGGGGCTTTCTTT.

This clonotype was observed a few times. The genes are TRBV3-1 and TRBJ1-6; D is ambiguous. Trimming took off 1 base at V and 0 bases at J, with 10 bases between the two ends. Germline V gene lookup returns CDR1 LGHDT and CDR2 YNNKEL (reference sequence). The CDR3 has 17 residues. CDR3 sequence (DNA): TGTGCCAGCAGCCAAGTGGACCGGTACTCCTATAATTCACCCCTCCACTTT. It encodes CASSQVDRYSYNSPLHF.

This clonotype was detected a few times. The chain links TRBV27 to TRBJ2-3; possible D gene TRBD1, 5 bases. V dropped 2 bases and J dropped 1 base, with 7 bases sitting between them. The germline gives CDR1 MNHEY, CDR2 SMNVEV (reference sequence). CDR3 length equals 14 residues. The CDR3 spells CASSLIRGTDTQYF. CDR3 nucleotides: TGTGCCAGCAGTTTAATCAGGGGCACAGATACGCAGTATTTT.

The chain links TRBV20-1 to TRBJ2-1; unclear D gene. V shed 1 base and J shed 0 bases, with 10 bases lying between them. There are 15 residues in the CDR3. Looked up from germline, CDR1 is DFQATT and CDR2 is SNEGSKA (reference sequence). The CDR3 region has the DNA TGCAGTGCTAGAGGGGCCACCGGCTCCTACAATGAGCAGTTCTTC. Amino acids: CSARGATGSYNEQFF.

The V call is TRBV20-1, the J call TRBJ2-3, with no clear D. V was trimmed by 3 bases and J by 1 base, leaving 5 bases between them. The length of the CDR3 is 12 residues. Germline V gene sequence: CDR1 DFQATT, CDR2 SNEGSKA (reference sequence). As DNA, the CDR3 is TGCAGTGCTAGCGCGGGCACAGATACGCAGTATTTT. This codes for CSASAGTDTQYF.

The V gene is TRBV13, the J gene TRBJ2-7, with D unclear. The CDR3 extends over 12 amino acids. From germline, CDR1 is PRHDT and CDR2 FYEKMQ (reference sequence). Trimming pared 3 bases from V and 6 bases from J, leaving 9 bases between. The CDR3 loop reads CASSFRPSEQYF. CDR3 in DNA: TGTGCCAGCAGCTTCCGCCCCTCCGAGCAGTACTTC. Drawing the rest from reference TRBV13 and TRBJ2-7, the complete variable domain is AAGVIQSPRHLIKEKRETATLKCYPIPRHDTVYWYQQGPGQDPQFLISFYEKMQSDKGSIPDRFSAQQFSDYHSELNMSSLELGDSALYFCASSFRPSEQYFGPGTRLTVT.

This chain links TRBV2 with TRBJ2-7, with a weak D call TRBD2 (6 bases). CDR3 length: 16 amino acids. Trimming shortened V by 6 bases and J by 3 bases, and 21 bases separated the two germline ends. CDR1 is SNHLY and CDR2 is FYNNEI in the germline V gene. The CDR3 reads CASRASARRGFYEQYF. In DNA form, the CDR3 reads TGTGCCAGCAGAGCTAGCGCCCGAAGGGGATTCTACGAGCAGTACTTC.

This clonotype was observed a handful of times. V gene TRBV20-1 combines with J gene TRBJ2-1; tentative D call: TRBD2 (6 bases). The CDR3 totals 13 residues. Germline assignment: CDR1 DFQATT and CDR2 SNEGSKA (reference sequence). Between the trimmed V and J ends, which lost 5 bases and 5 bases, there was a span of 13 bases. The DNA for the CDR3 is TGCAGTGCTGAGGCGGGAACTAACAATGAGCAGTTCTTC. The encoded protein is CSAEAGTNNEQFF.

This clonotype was found a few times. The rearrangement uses TRBV11-2 and TRBJ1-1; 10 bases align to TRBD1. The CDR3 covers 16 residues. V lost 4 bases, J lost 5 bases, and 10 bases stayed unmatched. Germline assignment: CDR1 SGHAT and CDR2 FQNNGV. The CDR3 loop is CASSSTGGNVWTEAFF. The DNA of the CDR3 is TGTGCCAGCAGCTCGACAGGGGGCAATGTATGGACTGAAGCTTTCTTT.

The table lists this clonotype with a count of one. The gene calls are TRBV18 and TRBJ2-1, with D maybe TRBD1 (6 bases). Germline V gives CDR1 KGHSH, CDR2 LQKENI. The CDR3 consists of 16 residues. Deletions cut 1 base from V and 2 bases from J, with 12 bases between. The CDR3 region has the DNA TGTGCCAGCTCACCACAACAGGGCAAGGCCTACAATGAGCAGTTCTTC. Protein sequence: CASSPQQGKAYNEQFF.

This clonotype was seen more than once but under ten times. V and J are TRBV5-1 and TRBJ2-1, with 8 bases aligning to TRBD1. The ends lost 2 bases at V and 1 base at J; junction bases unmatched: 2. In germline, CDR1 is SGHRS, CDR2 YFSETQ. CDR3 length: 15 amino acids. CDR3 sequence reads: CASSLQGGSYNEQFF. CDR3 coding DNA: TGCGCCAGCAGCTTACAGGGGGGATCCTACAATGAGCAGTTCTTC.

This clonotype came up a few times. The CDR3 region has the DNA TGTGCCAGTAGTGGAAGACAGGGGGCGCCGGGAGAGACCCAGTACTTC. This gives the protein CASSGRQGAPGETQYF. V is TRBV19 and J is TRBJ2-5; 10 nucleotides agree with TRBD1. The CDR3 length is 16 residues. Germline V gene lookup returns CDR1 LNHDA and CDR2 SQIVND (reference sequence). The trim removed 5 bases at V and 4 bases at J, leaving 10 bases unmatched.